This T cell receptor (beta chain) was observed in a study of neurological immune-mediated disorders. Findings and caveats of the study: Phylogenetic grouping assigned the repertoires of 18 of 34 multiple sclerosis patients to a single cluster of related CDR3 sequences. This cluster may be a repertoire-level signature.

The V gene's germline CDR1 is LGHNT and CDR2 FRNRAP. Trimming removed 0 bases from V and 5 bases from J, with 8 bases in between. The CDR3 consists of 14 residues. Sorted libraries drew on more than 850,000 CD4+ or CD8+ T cells. Each CDR3 protein is one row after TCRdb ran MiXCR on the 5' RACE reads. Among tens of thousands of distinct CDR3 sequences listed, approximately 5.8% were seen once. This clonotype was observed at least ten times. What it recognizes is unknown. The V and J genes are TRBV12-5 and TRBJ2-1; D possibly matches TRBD1 or TRBD2 (5 bases each). This sequence was found in a woman younger than 30 with multiple sclerosis. Sequenced sample: CD4+ T cells from blood. The CDR3: CASGLVRGDNEQFF. CDR3 sequence (DNA): TGTGCTAGTGGTTTGGTAAGGGGAGACAATGAGCAGTTCTTC.